This TCR beta chain was sequenced during a study of blood T cell repertoires in COVID-19. TCRdb's table, derived via immunoSEQ multiplex PCR, lists solely in-frame clones and lacks some. The table shows tens of thousands of clones, with around 90% occurring only once. Germline V gives CDR1 LNHDA, CDR2 SQIVND (reference sequence). V was pared by 1 base and J by 7 bases, with 10 bases between. The CDR3 runs to 13 residues. The receptor's source is a human donor in a cohort sampled during active COVID-19. V and J are TRBV19 and TRBJ1-1; D is perhaps TRBD1 (6 bases). Sequenced sample: peripheral blood. In DNA, the CDR3 is TGTGCCAGTAGTATAGGTGGGACAAATGAAGCTTTCTTT. This gives the protein CASSIGGTNEAFF.